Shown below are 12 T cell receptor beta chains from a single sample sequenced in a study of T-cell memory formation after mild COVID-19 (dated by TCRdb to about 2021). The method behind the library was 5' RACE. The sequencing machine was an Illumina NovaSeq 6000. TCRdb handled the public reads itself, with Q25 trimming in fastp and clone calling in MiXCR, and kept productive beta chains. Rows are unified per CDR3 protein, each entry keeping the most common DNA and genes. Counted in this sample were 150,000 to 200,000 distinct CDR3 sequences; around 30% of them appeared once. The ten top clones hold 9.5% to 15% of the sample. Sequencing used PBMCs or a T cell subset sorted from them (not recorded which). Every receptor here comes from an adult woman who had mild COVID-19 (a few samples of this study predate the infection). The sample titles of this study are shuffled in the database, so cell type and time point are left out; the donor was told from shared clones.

The CDR3 loop is CATSDTGTNEQFF. CDR3 DNA sequence: TGTGCCACCAGTGACACCGGGACCAATGAGCAGTTCTTC. The chain employs TRBV24-1 and TRBJ2-1, with D tentatively TRBD1 or TRBD2 (5 bases each). Trimming took off 4 bases at V and 6 bases at J, with 9 bases between the two ends. The CDR3 contains 13 residues. Germline CDR1 is KGHDR and CDR2 is SFDVKD.

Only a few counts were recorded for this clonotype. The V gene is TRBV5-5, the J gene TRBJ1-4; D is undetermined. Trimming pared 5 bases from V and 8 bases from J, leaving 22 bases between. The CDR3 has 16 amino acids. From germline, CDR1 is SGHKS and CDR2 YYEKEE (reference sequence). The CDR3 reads CASSPISREREEKLFF. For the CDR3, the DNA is TGTGCCAGCAGTCCCATTAGCCGGGAAAGGGAGGAAAAACTGTTTTTT.

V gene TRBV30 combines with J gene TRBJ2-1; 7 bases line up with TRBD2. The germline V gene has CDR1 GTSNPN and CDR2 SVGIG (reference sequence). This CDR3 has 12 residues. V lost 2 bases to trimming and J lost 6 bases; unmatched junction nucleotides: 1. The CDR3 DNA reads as TGTGCCTGGAGTCAGCGGGGCAATGAGCAGTTCTTC. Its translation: CAWSQRGNEQFF.

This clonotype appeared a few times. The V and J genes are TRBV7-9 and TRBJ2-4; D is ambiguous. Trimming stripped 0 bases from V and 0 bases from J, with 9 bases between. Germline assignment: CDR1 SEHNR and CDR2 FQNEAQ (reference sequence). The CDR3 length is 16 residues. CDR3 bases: TGTGCCAGCAGCTTAGCCGGTAATCTAGCCAAAAACATTCAGTACTTC. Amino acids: CASSLAGNLAKNIQYF.

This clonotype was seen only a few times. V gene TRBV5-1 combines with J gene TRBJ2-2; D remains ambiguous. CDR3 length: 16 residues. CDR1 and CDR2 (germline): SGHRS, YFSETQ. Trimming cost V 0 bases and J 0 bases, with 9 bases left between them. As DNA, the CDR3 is TGCGCCAGCAGCTTGGATGCATCCGCGAACACCGGGGAGCTGTTTTTT. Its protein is CASSLDASANTGELFF.

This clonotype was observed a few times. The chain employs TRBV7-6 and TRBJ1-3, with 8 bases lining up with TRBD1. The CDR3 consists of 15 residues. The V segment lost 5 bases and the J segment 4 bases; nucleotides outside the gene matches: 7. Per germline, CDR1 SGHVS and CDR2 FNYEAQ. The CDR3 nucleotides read TGTGCCAGCAGCCGTGACAGGGGCGTCGGAAACACCATATATTTT. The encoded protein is CASSRDRGVGNTIYF.

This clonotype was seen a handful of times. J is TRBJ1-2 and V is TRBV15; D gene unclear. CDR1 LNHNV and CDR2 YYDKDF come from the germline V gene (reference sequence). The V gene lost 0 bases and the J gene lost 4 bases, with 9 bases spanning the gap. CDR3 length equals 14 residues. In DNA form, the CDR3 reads TGTGCCACCAGCAGAGAGCGGGGAGGCTATGGCTACACCTTC. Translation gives CATSRERGGYGYTF.

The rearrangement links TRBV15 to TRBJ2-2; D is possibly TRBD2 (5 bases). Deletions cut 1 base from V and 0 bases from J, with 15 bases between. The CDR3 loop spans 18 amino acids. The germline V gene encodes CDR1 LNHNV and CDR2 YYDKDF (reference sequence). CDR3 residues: CATSRVRARGANTGELFF. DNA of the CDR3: TGTGCCACCAGCAGAGTTAGGGCCCGGGGAGCGAACACCGGGGAGCTGTTTTTT.

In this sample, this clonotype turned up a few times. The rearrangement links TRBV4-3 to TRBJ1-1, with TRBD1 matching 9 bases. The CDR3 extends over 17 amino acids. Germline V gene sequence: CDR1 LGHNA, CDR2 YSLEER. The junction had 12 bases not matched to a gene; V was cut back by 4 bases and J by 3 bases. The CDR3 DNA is TGCGCCAGCAGCCGCCAAAGACAGGGGGTAAAAGACACTGAAGCTTTCTTT. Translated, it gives CASSRQRQGVKDTEAFF.

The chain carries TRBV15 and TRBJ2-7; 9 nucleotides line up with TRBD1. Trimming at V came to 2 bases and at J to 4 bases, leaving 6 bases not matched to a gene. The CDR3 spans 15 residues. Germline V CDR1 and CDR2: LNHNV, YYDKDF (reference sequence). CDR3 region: CATSRPGTGLYEQYF. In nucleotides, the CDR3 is TGTGCCACCAGCAGACCCGGGACAGGGCTATACGAGCAGTACTTC. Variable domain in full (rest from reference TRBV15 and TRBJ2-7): DAMVIQNPRYQVTQFGKPVTLSCSQTLNHNVMYWYQQKSSQAPKLLFHYYDKDFNNEADTPDNFQSRRPNTSFCFLDIRSPGLGDTAMYLCATSRPGTGLYEQYFGPGTRLTVT.

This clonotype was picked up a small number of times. The CDR3: CASSFQGGSYQETQYF. CDR3 DNA sequence: TGCGCCAGCAGCTTCCAAGGGGGATCTTACCAAGAGACCCAGTACTTC. V usage is TRBV5-1 and J usage is TRBJ2-5; the D gene is possibly TRBD1 (6 bases). With 2 bases removed from V and 0 bases from J, the gap between germline ends came to 14 bases. Germline V gene sequence: CDR1 SGHRS, CDR2 YFSETQ. The CDR3 spans 16 residues.

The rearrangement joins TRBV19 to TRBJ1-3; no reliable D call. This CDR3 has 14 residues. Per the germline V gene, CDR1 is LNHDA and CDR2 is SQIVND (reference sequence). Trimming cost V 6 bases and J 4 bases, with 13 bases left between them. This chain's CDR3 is CASRSSLHGNTIYF. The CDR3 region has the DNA TGTGCCAGTAGAAGCTCGCTGCACGGAAACACCATATATTTT.